This T cell receptor beta chain was retrieved from a study of blood T cell repertoires in COVID-19. Generated by immunoSEQ multiplex PCR, the TCRdb table keeps only in-frame clones and is missing some. Of 200,000 to 300,000 clones in the sample, about 89% are singletons; the top ten hold around 2.4%. The source of this sequence is a woman in her late teens or twenties who had recovered from COVID-19. The sequencing input was PBMCs or T cells enriched from blood (not recorded which).

The CDR3 spells CASSPTQTGANTGELFF. CDR3 nucleotide sequence: TGTGCCAGCAGCCCAACCCAGACCGGGGCGAACACCGGGGAGCTGTTTTTT. V is TRBV9 and J is TRBJ2-2; tentatively, D is TRBD2 (5 bases). CDR1 is SGDLS, CDR2 YYNGEE, per germline. CDR3 length: 17 amino acids. Trimming pared 4 bases from V and 0 bases from J, leaving 16 bases between.